The next 7 T cell receptor beta chains were all read from a single sample in a study of blood T cell repertoires in COVID-19. Here immunoSEQ multiplex PCR was the method, and the copy in TCRdb shows in-frame clones only, minus some. The table has about 150,000 clones, around 80% seen once. Sequencing was done on a sample of peripheral blood. Receptor source: a man aged 55-75 years with acute or convalescent COVID-19.

This clone was seen once. The CDR3 protein is CASSPTVPSYNEQFF. In DNA, the CDR3 is TGTGCCAGCAGCCCGACAGTACCCTCCTACAATGAGCAGTTCTTC. V and J are TRBV7-9 and TRBJ2-1; D may be TRBD1 (5 bases). Germline V lookup: CDR1 SEHNR, CDR2 FQNEAQ (reference sequence). The CDR3 runs 15 residues. With 5 bases removed from V and 0 bases from J, the gap between germline ends came to 11 bases.

The chain links TRBV27 to TRBJ2-7; 7 bases are shared with TRBD1. Germline CDR1 and CDR2: MNHEY and SMNVEV (reference sequence). The V and J ends lost 7 bases and 0 bases, in that order; junction bases with no gene match: 12. The CDR3 has 16 amino acids. The chain's CDR3 is CASTESDRASSYEQYF. As DNA, the CDR3 is TGTGCCAGCACCGAATCCGACAGGGCGAGCTCCTACGAGCAGTACTTC.

The chain is built from TRBV5-1 and TRBJ2-1; the D is unclear. Germline CDR1 reads SGHRS; CDR2 reads YFSETQ. There are 14 residues in the CDR3. V was clipped by 4 bases and J by 8 bases, with 16 bases between them. CDR3 loop: CASSPLVSSDEQFF. The DNA of the CDR3 is TGCGCCAGCAGCCCCCTAGTTTCGTCGGATGAGCAGTTCTTC.

The chain uses TRBV12-5 and TRBJ1-5, with unresolved D. The length of the CDR3 is 14 residues. The germline V and J ends were trimmed by 6 bases and 0 bases, with 9 bases remaining between them. Germline CDR1 is LGHNT and CDR2 is FRNRAP. The CDR3 loop reads CASGPDTSNQPQHF. In DNA, the CDR3 is TGTGCTAGTGGCCCCGACACTAGCAATCAGCCCCAGCATTTT.

The chain employs TRBV3-1 (or the pseudogene TRBV3-2) and TRBJ2-7; 9 bases fit TRBD2. V lost 2 bases to trimming and J lost 2 bases; unmatched junction nucleotides: 10. Germline assignment: CDR1 LGHDT and CDR2 YNNKEL (reference sequence). The CDR3 is made up of 17 amino acids. CDR3 sequence: CASSQILSLAGTYEQYF. CDR3 sequence (DNA): TGTGCCAGCAGCCAAATATTGTCCCTAGCGGGGACCTACGAGCAGTACTTC.

This chain joins TRBV10-1 and TRBJ1-4; TRBD1 matches 8 bases. The CDR3 spans 17 residues. V lost 2 bases to trimming and J lost 3 bases; unmatched junction nucleotides: 8. Looked up from germline, CDR1 is WNHNN and CDR2 is SYGVQD (reference sequence). The CDR3 DNA reads TGCGCCAGCAGTGAGCTGGACAGGGAGGCGGCTAATGAAAAACTGTTTTTT. Translation: CASSELDREAANEKLFF.

The gene calls are TRBV5-1 and TRBJ1-1; 7 positions agree with TRBD1. Germline V gives CDR1 SGHRS, CDR2 YFSETQ. Germline trimming cut 4 bases from V and 1 base from J; bases unmatched to any gene: 7. CDR3 length: 15 amino acids. This CDR3 reads CASSRETGTNTEAFF. CDR3 sequence (DNA): TGCGCCAGCAGCCGAGAGACAGGGACGAACACTGAAGCTTTCTTT. Looking up the rest from reference TRBV5-1 and TRBJ1-1 gives the full variable domain: KAGVTQTPRYLIKTRGQQVTLSCSPISGHRSVSWYQQTPGQGLQFLFEYFSETQRNKGNFPGRFSGRQFSNSRSEMNVSTLELGDSALYLCASSRETGTNTEAFFGQGTRLTVV.